This note documents a single T cell receptor (beta chain) sequence. V was clipped by 5 bases and J by 9 bases; unmatched bases: 2. CDR3 size: 13 residues. CDR1 is KGHSH and CDR2 is LQKENI in the germline V gene. Assay: immunoSEQ multiplex PCR; the TCRdb copy retains only in-frame clones and omits some. The table records some 180,000 clones, 75% to 90% of them present only once. This specimen comes from a study of blood T cell repertoires in COVID-19. Study at large: Spain, Italy and the United States supplied samples that represented acute and convalescent COVID-19.

The TCR originated in a woman aged 55-69 years with acute or convalescent COVID-19. The chain links TRBV18 to TRBJ1-6; TRBD1 aligns across 9 bases. The specimen sequenced was peripheral blood. In nucleotides, the CDR3 is TGTGCCAGCTCAGGGACAGGGATTTCACCCCTCCACTTT. As protein: CASSGTGISPLHF.